The clone carrying this TCR beta chain is a singleton in its sample. Antigen: not known. The ends were cut back, 2 bases at V and 1 base at J, with 3 bases in the middle. Germline CDR1 reads MNHNS; CDR2 reads SASEGT. The CDR3 is made up of 13 amino acids. The data stem from a study of T cell responses to AZD1222 COVID-19 vaccine. Findings and caveats of the study: The study identified only five or six AZD1222 recipients as seropositive at baseline. A reported finding is that nearly half of spike-specific TCRs target unmutated variant regions. Donors in the cohort were predominantly white British and more often female, and clonal diversity was possibly underestimated. The CD4 TCRs associated with vaccination extended across spike and predominated at 160-218 and 743-854.

Some clones are missing from TCRdb's copy, which holds only in-frame ones; the method was immunoSEQ multiplex PCR. The top ten hold more than 8.5% of the sample, which has 95,000 to 100,000 clones, about 90% seen once. This clonotype originated in an adult who received the AZD1222 COVID-19 vaccine. The sample in question was peripheral blood, obtained 28 days after the second AZD1222 dose. The chain carries TRBV6-1 and TRBJ2-1, with no clear D. The CDR3 bases are TGTGCCAGCAGTGAATCATCCTACAATGAGCAGTTCTTC. Translation gives CASSESSYNEQFF.